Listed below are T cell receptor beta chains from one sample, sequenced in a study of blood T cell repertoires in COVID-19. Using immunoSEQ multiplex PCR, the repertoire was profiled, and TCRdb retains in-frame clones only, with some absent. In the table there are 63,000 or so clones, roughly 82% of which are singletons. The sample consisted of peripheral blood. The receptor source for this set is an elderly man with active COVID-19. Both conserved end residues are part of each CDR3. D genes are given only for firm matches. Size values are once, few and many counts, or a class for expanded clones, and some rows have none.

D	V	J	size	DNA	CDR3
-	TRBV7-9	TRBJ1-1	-	TGTGCCAGCAGCCCACCAGGGTACCCTGAAGCTTTCTTT	CASSPPGYPEAFF
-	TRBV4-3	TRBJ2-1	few	TGCGCCAGCAGCCCGTTGAGGTCGCAGTACAATGAGCAGTTCTTC	CASSPLRSQYNEQFF
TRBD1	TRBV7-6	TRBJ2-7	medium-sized	TGTGCCAGCAGCTTGCCACCCCCGGGACAGGGGTACTACGAGCAGTACTTC	CASSLPPPGQGYYEQYF
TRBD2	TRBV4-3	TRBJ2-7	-	TGCGCCAGCAGCCATGGAGGACTAGCGGGAACGGACGAGCAGTACTTC	CASSHGGLAGTDEQYF
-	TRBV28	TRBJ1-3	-	TGTGCCAGCAGTTCACCTGGGACACAATCTGGAAACACCATATATTTT	CASSSPGTQSGNTIYF
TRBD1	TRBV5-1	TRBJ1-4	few	TGCGCCAGCAGCCCCGGTCGGACAGGGGATTTAAGGAGTGAAAAACTGTTTTTT	CASSPGRTGDLRSEKLFF
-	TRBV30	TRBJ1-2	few	TGTGCCTGGAGTGTATCGGCAGGGAATGGCTACACCTTC	CAWSVSAGNGYTF
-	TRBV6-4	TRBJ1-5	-	TGTGCCATCGGCGGAAAAAGGGGACTCGGCATGAATAGCAATCAGCCCCAGCATTTT	CAIGGKRGLGMNSNQPQHF
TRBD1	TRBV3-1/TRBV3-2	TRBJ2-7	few	TGTGCCAGCAGCCCCGACAGGGGGCTGTACGAGCAGTACTTC	CASSPDRGLYEQYF
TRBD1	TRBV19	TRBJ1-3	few	TGTGCCAGTAGCTACTACGGGACAGGGAGTGGAAACACCATATATTTT	CASSYYGTGSGNTIYF
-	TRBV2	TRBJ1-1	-	TGTGCCAGCAGTAGATCAATAACAGGGTCCGACACTGAAGCTTTCTTT	CASSRSITGSDTEAFF
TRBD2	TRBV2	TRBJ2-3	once	TGTGCCAGCAGTGGACTAGCGGGGCGCACAGATACGCAGTATTTT	CASSGLAGRTDTQYF
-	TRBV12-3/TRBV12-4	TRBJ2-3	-	TGTGCCAGCAGTTTACTCGGAGATACGCAGTATTTT	CASSLLGDTQYF
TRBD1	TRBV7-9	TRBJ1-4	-	TGTGCCAGCAGCTTAGCCCAGGGGGCGGTTGAAAAACTGTTTTTT	CASSLAQGAVEKLFF
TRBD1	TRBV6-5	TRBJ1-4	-	TGTGCCAGCAGTTACTCCACAGGGACAGCTAATGAAAAACTGTTTTTT	CASSYSTGTANEKLFF
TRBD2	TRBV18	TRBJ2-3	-	TGTGCCAGCTCACCTCCGGGACTAGCGGGGATCGGTACGCAGTATTTT	CASSPPGLAGIGTQYF
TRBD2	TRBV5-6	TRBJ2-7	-	TGTGCCAGCAGCCCTCGACTAGCGGGGGTCGAGCAGTACTTC	CASSPRLAGVEQYF
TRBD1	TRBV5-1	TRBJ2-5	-	TGCGCCAGCAGCCCACTCGGCAGGGGGCCTGTGGAGACCCAGTACTTC	CASSPLGRGPVETQYF
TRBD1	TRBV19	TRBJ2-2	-	TGTGCCAGTAGTCCACGACAGGGAAACACCGGGGAGCTGTTTTTT	CASSPRQGNTGELFF
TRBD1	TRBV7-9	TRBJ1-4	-	TGTGCCAGCAGCTTAGGTGGACAGGGGATAAAACTGTTTTTT	CASSLGGQGIKLFF
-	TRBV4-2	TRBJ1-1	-	TGTGCCAGCAGCCAAGGTCTCAGGGGGAACACTGAAGCTTTCTTT	CASSQGLRGNTEAFF
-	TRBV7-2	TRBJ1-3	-	TGTGCCAGCAGCTTAACCCCGCCCGGACTGGGAAACACCATATATTTT	CASSLTPPGLGNTIYF
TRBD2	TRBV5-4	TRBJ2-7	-	TGTGCCAGCAGCATGGGACTAGCGGGCTACGAGCAGTACTTC	CASSMGLAGYEQYF
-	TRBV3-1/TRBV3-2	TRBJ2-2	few	TGTGCCAGCAGCCAAACCGGGACAAACGCGAACACCGGGGAGCTGTTTTTT	CASSQTGTNANTGELFF
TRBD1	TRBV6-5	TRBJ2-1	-	TGTGCCAGCAGCACCAGGACAGGGCTTCGTGAGCAGTTCTTC	CASSTRTGLREQFF
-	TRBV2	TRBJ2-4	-	TGTGCCAGCAGTCAAAGCAGGGCCTGGCCCAAAAACATTCAGTACTTC	CASSQSRAWPKNIQYF
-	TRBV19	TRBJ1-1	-	TGTGCCAGTAGTATAGGCGGAGGTGAAGCTTTCTTT	CASSIGGGEAFF
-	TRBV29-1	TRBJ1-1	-	TGCAGCGGAGGGCCCTACACTGAAGCTTTCTTT	CSGGPYTEAFF
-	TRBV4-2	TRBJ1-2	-	TGTGCCAGCAGCCAAGAATCTGGAGCCGGGACTTATGGCTACACCTTC	CASSQESGAGTYGYTF
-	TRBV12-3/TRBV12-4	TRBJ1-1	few	TGTGCCAGCAGTTTAGTAAACACTGAAGCTTTCTTT	CASSLVNTEAFF
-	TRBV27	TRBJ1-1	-	TGTGCCAGCAGTTTCGCCGGTGGACAGCTGAACACTGAAGCTTTCTTT	CASSFAGGQLNTEAFF
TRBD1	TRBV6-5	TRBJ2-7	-	TGTGCCAGCAGTCGGGACAGGGCGGGGAGGGAGCAGTACTTC	CASSRDRAGREQYF
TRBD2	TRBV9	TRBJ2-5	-	TGTGCCAGCAGCCCCCGAGGACTAGCGGGAGGAGGGTACCAAGAGACCCAGTACTTC	CASSPRGLAGGGYQETQYF
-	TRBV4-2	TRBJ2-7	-	TGTGCCAGCAGCCAAGCGGCACAGCCAACTTACGAGCAGTACTTC	CASSQAAQPTYEQYF
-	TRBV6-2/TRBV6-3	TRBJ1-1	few	TGTGCCAGCAGTTACCCGCGGGGCCGCCTGAACACTGAAGCTTTCTTT	CASSYPRGRLNTEAFF
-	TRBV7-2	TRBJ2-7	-	TGTGCCAGCAGAAGGGAGTACGAGCAGTACTTC	CASRREYEQYF
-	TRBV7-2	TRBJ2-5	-	TGTGCCAGCAGCTTGGGGGGACTCCAAGAGACCCAGTACTTC	CASSLGGLQETQYF
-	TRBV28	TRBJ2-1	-	TGTGCCAGCAGTTTAAATCTTGTCAATGAGCAGTTCTTC	CASSLNLVNEQFF
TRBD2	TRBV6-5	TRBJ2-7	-	TGTGCCAGCGGACTAGCGGGAGACAACGAGCAGTACTTC	CASGLAGDNEQYF
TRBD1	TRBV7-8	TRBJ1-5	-	TGTGCCAGCACCCCGACAGGGAATAGCAATCAGCCCCAGCATTTT	CASTPTGNSNQPQHF
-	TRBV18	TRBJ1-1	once	TGTGCCAGCTCAAATTCCGGAGGCTTGAACACTGAAGCTTTCTTT	CASSNSGGLNTEAFF
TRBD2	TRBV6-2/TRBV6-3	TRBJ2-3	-	TGTGCCAGCAGTTACCGCGGGGCGGGGGGGCTCGCAGATACGCAGTATTTT	CASSYRGAGGLADTQYF
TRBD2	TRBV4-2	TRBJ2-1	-	TGTGCCAGCAGCCAAGAATGGCTTGGCAAGGGGACTAGCTCCTACAATGAGCAGTTCTTC	CASSQEWLGKGTSSYNEQFF
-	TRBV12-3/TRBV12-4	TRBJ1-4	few	TGTGCCAGCCAAAGGGGGGAAAAACTGTTTTTT	CASQRGEKLFF
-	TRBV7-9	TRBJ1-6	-	TGTGCCAGCAGCTTAAATAGTAATTCACCCCTCCACTTT	CASSLNSNSPLHF
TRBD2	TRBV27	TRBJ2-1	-	TGTGCCATACAATCCGGGACTAGCGGGAGTCGTGAGCAGTTCTTC	CAIQSGTSGSREQFF
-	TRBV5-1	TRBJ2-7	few	TGCGCCAGCAGCCCTCCGGGGGCCTACGAGCAGTACTTC	CASSPPGAYEQYF
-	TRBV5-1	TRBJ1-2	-	TGCGCCAGCAGCCCAGCCGGGACCCGGGGGGCGGACACCTTC	CASSPAGTRGADTF
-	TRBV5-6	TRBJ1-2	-	TGTGCCAGCAATCCCCCCGGGACACCTTTTTATGGCTACACCTTC	CASNPPGTPFYGYTF
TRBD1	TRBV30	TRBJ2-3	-	TGTGCCTGGAGTCCGGTAGGGGGCTGGGATACGCAGTATTTT	CAWSPVGGWDTQYF
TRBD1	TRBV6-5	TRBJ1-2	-	TGTGCCAACAGTCCCCCGGGACAGCTCTATGGCTACACCTTC	CANSPPGQLYGYTF
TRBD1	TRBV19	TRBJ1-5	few	TGTGCCAGTAGTACCACGGACAGGGTTAATCAGCCCCAGCATTTT	CASSTTDRVNQPQHF
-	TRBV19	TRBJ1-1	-	TGTGCCAGTAGTATTGGGGGCAGGGGTAACACTGAAGCTTTCTTT	CASSIGGRGNTEAFF
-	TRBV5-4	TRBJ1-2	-	TGTGCCAGCAGCTCCGCTACGACACCGGGGTATGGCTACACCTTC	CASSSATTPGYGYTF
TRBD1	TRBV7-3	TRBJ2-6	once	TGTGCCAGCAGCTCACAGGGGATGACTGGGGCCAACGTCCTGACTTTC	CASSSQGMTGANVLTF
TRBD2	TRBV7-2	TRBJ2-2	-	TGTGCCAGCAGCTTAGCAGGCACTAGCGGAACCGGGGAGCTGTTTTTT	CASSLAGTSGTGELFF
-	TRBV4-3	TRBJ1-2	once	TGCGCCAGCAGCCAAGGGGTCCTCGGGACAACGGAGGGCTACACCTTC	CASSQGVLGTTEGYTF